Listed here is a single T cell receptor (beta chain). The target antigen is unknown. The data originate from a study of PD-1 blockade in classical Hodgkin lymphoma. Using immunoSEQ multiplex PCR, the repertoire was profiled, and TCRdb retains in-frame clones only, with some absent. Of roughly 100,000 clones in the sample, roughly 89% were seen once. Study-wide results and limits: CD4+ TCR diversity climbed significantly by C4D1, unlike CD8+ TCR diversity. Patients excluded were those beginning nivolumab under 1 year after ASCT.

Every single patient, without exception, relapsed after autologous stem cell transplantation, and brentuximab vedotin exposure varied. Complete response, partial response or progressive disease made up the best responses. CDR1 SNHLY and CDR2 FYNNEI come from the germline V gene. This CDR3 has 16 residues. V trimming: 7 bases; J trimming: 5 bases; junction bases outside the gene matches: 8. The gene calls are TRBV2 and TRBJ2-3; 14 bases agree with TRBD2. The TCR sequence derives from a human donor with classical Hodgkin lymphoma. The material sequenced was peripheral blood mononuclear cells (PBMCs), taken before the second cycle of nivolumab. In DNA, the CDR3 is TGTGCCAGCACTTACGGACTAGCGGGGGGTGGAGATACGCAGTATTTT. The encoded protein is CASTYGLAGGGDTQYF.